This record looks at one T cell receptor beta chain sequence and its context. In the authors' workflow: Reference gene primer amplification in the assay estimated nucleated cell counts. TCRdb's table, derived via immunoSEQ multiplex PCR, lists solely in-frame clones and lacks some. The D gene and trimming were derived from the DNA, and the V and J assignments and clone size from that table. The table has about 110,000 clones, around 76% seen once. The entry originates in a study of blood T cell repertoires in COVID-19. About the study: The origin of the acute and convalescent COVID-19 samples was the United States, Italy and Spain. The cDNA or gDNA used as material had been derived from T cells, B-cell-depleted T cells, or PBMCs.

The germline gives CDR1 SQVTM, CDR2 ANQGSEA. The CDR3 has 14 residues. Trimming cost V 5 bases and J 5 bases; bases outside gene matches: 6. This sequence originates from a woman of 80 years or more with acute or convalescent COVID-19. The V and J genes are TRBV29-1 and TRBJ1-2; 12 positions agree with TRBD1. Sequenced input: peripheral blood. In DNA form, the CDR3 reads TGCAGCGTTCCGGGACAGGGGGCTCGGTATGGCTACACCTTC. Its protein is CSVPGQGARYGYTF.